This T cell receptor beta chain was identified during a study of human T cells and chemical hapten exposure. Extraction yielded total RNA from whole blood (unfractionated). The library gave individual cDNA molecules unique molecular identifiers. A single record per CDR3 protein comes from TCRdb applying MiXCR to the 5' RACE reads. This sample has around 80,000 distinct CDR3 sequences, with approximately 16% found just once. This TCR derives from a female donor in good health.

The CDR3 sequence is CASSEASGEYNEQFF. As DNA, the CDR3 is TGTGCCAGCAGCGAGGCTAGCGGGGAATACAATGAGCAGTTCTTC. This chain joins TRBV7-8 and TRBJ2-1, with TRBD2 identical over 9 bases. Germline CDR1 reads SGHVS; CDR2 reads FQNEAQ. Trimming removed 5 bases from V and 4 bases from J; junction bases left unmatched: 6. The CDR3 covers 15 residues.